This T cell receptor (beta chain) was sequenced for a study of blood T cell repertoires in COVID-19. Profiled with immunoSEQ multiplex PCR; TCRdb holds only in-frame clones, not every one. The repertoire holds approximately 180,000 clones, with roughly 77% as singletons. The length of the CDR3 is 15 residues. Germline CDR1 ENHRY, CDR2 SYGVKD. With V trimmed by 8 bases and J by 3 bases, 9 bases remained unmatched. This receptor was identified in a woman aged 45-59 years with acute COVID-19. What was sequenced was PBMCs or T cells enriched from blood (not recorded which). The chain combines TRBV10-3 with TRBJ1-5; 8 bases are a match to TRBD1. The CDR3 is CAISQGQESNQPQHF. CDR3 bases: TGTGCCATCTCGCAGGGACAGGAGTCCAATCAGCCCCAGCATTTT.